This TCR beta chain was identified during a study of T-cell memory formation after mild COVID-19 (dated by TCRdb to the early 2020s). With regard to the full study: TCR sequence clusters from the two donors were largely donor specific. Two young, previously healthy adult volunteers, one female and one male, were included in the cohort. In a couple of donors, T-cell clones that expanded and contracted after mild COVID-19 were tracked by sequencing TCRalpha and TCRbeta repertoires over time. Study-level results and caveats: SARS-CoV-2 specificity was not confirmed for the second-wave clones peaking on day 37. The study included only a couple of mild cases, and larger cohorts that include severe cases with pre-infection samples were judged to be necessary. Contracting CD4+ clones turned up mainly in the CM and EM memory subsets, whereas EMRA was where CD8+ clones were enriched. Some responding clones were detected in pre-infection memory, which suggested that pre-existing cross-reactive memory T cells had joined the SARS-CoV-2 response. Balanced CD4/CD8 phenotypes were observed for clones contracting from day 15 to 85, whereas a bias towards CD4+ was observed for a second wave of clones expanding from day 15 to 37.

From the germline V gene, CDR1 is SGDLS and CDR2 is YYNGEE. From cysteine to phenylalanine, the CDR3 is 14 amino acids long. Only CDR3 DNA remains: 42 bases, in frame from the first base. Trimming takes 3 bases from V and 0 bases from J, and the germline ends sit 8 bases apart. As for this clonotype: No cognate antigen has been identified for it. The sample holds no much larger clone one base away, and base qualities are not on file.

PBMCs were isolated by Ficoll-Paque density gradient centrifugation. Sequencing was performed on an Illumina NovaSeq 6000. TCRalpha and TCRbeta cDNA libraries were built by 5'RACE with constant-segment primers, adding sample barcodes and unique molecular identifiers. Trizol reagent was used to extract RNA from every sample. Library amplification was performed in two PCR steps, and a second sample barcode and Illumina TruSeq adapters were introduced in the second step. The libraries were sequenced on an Illumina NovaSeq using 2 x 150 bp paired-end reads. The original pipeline was this. The reads were demultiplexed and collapsed into UMI-guided consensus sequences using migec v1.2.7. Using mixcr v2.1.11, the UMI consensuses were aligned to TRA and TRB V and J templates and assembled into clonotypes. A clonotype was counted as expanded or contracted only if both edgeR and NoisET called the change significant, with noise models trained on biological replicates. For edgeR calls, the cutoffs were a false discovery rate-adjusted p below 0.01 and a log2 fold-change threshold of 1. PCA with hierarchical clustering of max-normalized trajectories of the 1000 most abundant clonotypes was used as exploratory dynamics analysis. Separately sequenced CD4+ and CD8+ repertoires were used to assign the CD4 or CD8 phenotype of responding clones. The public reads were reanalyzed by TCRdb: fastp trimming at Q25, MiXCR alignment, in-frame beta chains only. CDR3 protein sequences are deduplicated, and each keeps its most common genes and DNA. The V and J calls were not made by the authors but by TCRdb's processing. Across this sample there are hundreds of thousands of distinct CDR3 sequences, with around 21% seen only once. Under 15% of the sample goes to the ten largest clones.

The TCR comes from an adult woman who had mild COVID-19 (a few samples of this study predate the infection). The sample titles of this study are shuffled in the database, so cell type and time point are left out; the donor was told from shared clones. Sequenced sample: PBMCs or a T cell subset sorted from them (not recorded which). The chain is assembled from TRBV9 and TRBJ2-3; no D segment can be confidently identified. The CDR3 amino acid sequence is: CASSAVDSTDTQYF. The DNA sequence follows: TGTGCCAGCAGCGCCGTAGACAGCACAGATACGCAGTATTTT.